Shown below are 22 T cell receptor beta chains from a single sample sequenced in a study of CD8 T cells in Susac syndrome. When the RNA was reverse transcribed, random hexamers were used with an input of about 0.5 to 1 ug. MiXCR was run by TCRdb on the immunoSEQ multiplex PCR reads, yielding one entry per CDR3 protein. This table holds 150,000 to 200,000 distinct CDR3 sequences, 90% to 95% found once. Material for sequencing was CD4+ T cells from PBMCs. The receptors stem from a human donor with Susac syndrome.

The rearrangement joins TRBV27 to TRBJ1-2; D uncertain. The V gene's germline CDR1 is MNHEY and CDR2 SMNVEV (reference sequence). Trimming shortened V by 0 bases and J by 4 bases, and 6 bases separated the two germline ends. This CDR3 is built from 13 residues. CDR3 region: CASSLSGFYGYTF. CDR3 in DNA: TGTGCCAGCAGTTTATCAGGGTTCTATGGCTACACCTTC.

The sample holds one count of this clonotype. CDR3 loop: CASSPHGTGNTEAFF. CDR3 DNA sequence: TGTGCCAGCAGTCCCCATGGGACAGGGAACACTGAAGCTTTCTTT. The rearrangement uses TRBV2 and TRBJ1-1, with 8 bases aligning to TRBD1. V dropped 5 bases and J dropped 1; count of bases not matched to a gene: 6. Germline V CDR1 and CDR2: SNHLY, FYNNEI. This CDR3 has 15 residues.

The V gene is TRBV25-1, the J gene TRBJ2-3; 8 bases agree with TRBD2. V gave up 3 bases and J gave up 3 bases; unmatched junction bases: 11. This CDR3 comprises 17 residues. Germline lookup yields CDR1 MGHDK and CDR2 SYGVNS. CDR3 DNA: TGTGCCAGCAGTGACGGCCTTAGGACGGGGGGGACAGATACGCAGTATTTT. It encodes CASSDGLRTGGTDTQYF.

The V and J genes are TRBV6-6 and TRBJ1-5, with D hard to call. Deletions cut 6 bases from V and 5 bases from J, with 14 bases between. This CDR3 is built from 14 residues. Germline V gene lookup returns CDR1 MNHNY and CDR2 SVGAGI (reference sequence). CDR3 nucleotide sequence: TGTGCCAGCAGGGCTGGCGGGATACATCAGCCCCAGCATTTT. This translates into CASRAGGIHQPQHF.

The V and J genes are TRBV5-1 and TRBJ2-7; no reliable D call. Trimming took off 0 bases at V and 0 bases at J, with 13 bases between the two ends. Germline CDR1 is SGHRS and CDR2 is YFSETQ. The CDR3 totals 16 residues. The CDR3 nucleotides read TGCGCCAGCAGCTTGGCAGGCAGTCGGAGCTCCTACGAGCAGTACTTC. Translated: CASSLAGSRSSYEQYF.

The chain recombines TRBV6-1 with TRBJ2-7, with 11 bases fitting TRBD1. The V gene's germline CDR1 is MNHNS and CDR2 SASEGT. With V trimmed by 0 bases and J by 3 bases, 1 base remained unmatched. The CDR3 length is 15 residues. Written as DNA, the CDR3 is TGTGCCAGCAGTGAAGCGGGGACAGGGGGCTACGAGCAGTACTTC. This translates into CASSEAGTGGYEQYF.

With regard to this clonotype: A read error may produce the germline difference seen at one junction end. The V and J genes are TRBV28 and TRBJ2-7; the D is unclear. Germline V gene data show CDR1 as MDHEN and CDR2 as SYDVKM. The CDR3 length is 11 residues. The CDR3 is CASSASRVRDF. The CDR3 nucleotides read TGTGCCAGCAGCGCGAGCCGGGTTCGGGACTTC.

V usage is TRBV19 and J usage is TRBJ2-2; 7 bases align to TRBD1. This CDR3 comprises 15 residues. Germline CDR1 and CDR2: LNHDA and SQIVND (reference sequence). With 6 bases clipped from V and 5 bases from J, the junction kept 9 bases outside the gene matches. CDR3 DNA sequence: TGTGCCAGTAGGACCTCCGGGACAGCGACCGGGGAGCTGTTTTTT. As protein: CASRTSGTATGELFF.

The chain combines TRBV5-1 with TRBJ1-2; TRBD1 matches 7 bases. The CDR3 spans 13 residues. The trim removed 4 bases at V and 7 bases at J, leaving 7 bases unmatched. CDR1 is SGHRS and CDR2 is YFSETQ in the germline V gene. The CDR3 reads CASSATGEGGYTF. The CDR3, as DNA: TGCGCCAGCAGCGCCACAGGGGAGGGTGGCTACACCTTC.

The chain links TRBV9 to TRBJ2-3, with TRBD2 matching 10 bases. The germline gives CDR1 SGDLS, CDR2 YYNGEE. This CDR3 is built from 15 residues. The V gene end was trimmed by 4 bases and the J gene end by 5 bases; junction bases not matched to a gene: 7. The CDR3 DNA follows: TGTGCCAGCAGCAGATCTAGCGGGAGATTAGATACGCAGTATTTT. This gives the protein CASSRSSGRLDTQYF.

The gene calls are TRBV6-5 and TRBJ2-7, with a weak D call TRBD1 (5 bases). Germline loops: CDR1 MNHEY, CDR2 SVGAGI. The ends were cut back, 0 bases at V and 3 bases at J, with 12 bases in the middle. CDR3 size: 15 residues. The CDR3 reads CASSYSSDRDYEQYF. The CDR3, as DNA: TGTGCCAGCAGTTACTCGAGTGACAGAGACTACGAGCAGTACTTC.

The count of this clonotype is one. The chain couples TRBV30 to TRBJ1-2; a possible D gene is TRBD1 (6 bases). Trimming took 1 base from V and 7 from J, leaving 28 bases between them. Germline V CDR1 and CDR2: GTSNPN, SVGIG (reference sequence). The CDR3 runs 18 residues. This CDR3 reads CAWSGGRWGRGNITGYTF. In DNA form, the CDR3 reads TGTGCCTGGAGTGGGGGCCGGTGGGGGCGCGGGAACATTACTGGCTACACCTTC. Complete variable domain (other parts from reference TRBV30 and TRBJ1-2): SQTIHQWPATLVQPVGSPLSLECTVEGTSNPNLYWYRQAAGRGLQLLFYSVGIGQISSEVPQNLSASRPQDRQFILSSKKLLLSDSGFYLCAWSGGRWGRGNITGYTFGSGTRLTVV.

This rearrangement joins TRBV18 to TRBJ1-1; the match to TRBD1 covers 7 bases. The CDR3 runs 15 residues. Germline V gives CDR1 KGHSH, CDR2 LQKENI. J lost 1 base, V lost 4 bases, and 6 bases had no gene match. The CDR3 here is CASSQTGTENTEAFF. The CDR3 DNA reads as TGTGCCAGCTCACAAACCGGGACAGAGAACACTGAAGCTTTCTTT.

The chain recombines TRBV30 with TRBJ1-1; TRBD1 matches 7 bases. The germline gives CDR1 GTSNPN, CDR2 SVGIG (reference sequence). This CDR3 spans 12 amino acids. Trimming cost V 4 bases and J 4 bases; bases outside gene matches: 3. Written as DNA, the CDR3 is TGTGCCTGGACCTCAGGGGGCACTGAAGCTTTCTTT. Translating gives CAWTSGGTEAFF. Based on the CDR3 plus reference TRBV30 and TRBJ1-1, the full variable domain is SQTIHQWPATLVQPVGSPLSLECTVEGTSNPNLYWYRQAAGRGLQLLFYSVGIGQISSEVPQNLSASRPQDRQFILSSKKLLLSDSGFYLCAWTSGGTEAFFGQGTRLTVV.

The chain is built from TRBV2 and TRBJ1-5; possibly TRBD1 for D (5 bases). The germline V gene has CDR1 SNHLY and CDR2 FYNNEI. Trimming cost V 5 bases and J 5 bases, with 13 bases left between them. This CDR3 region has 14 residues. The CDR3 region is CASSRQGGDQPQHF. CDR3 in DNA: TGTGCCAGCAGTCGTCAGGGTGGTGATCAGCCCCAGCATTTT.

The chain carries TRBV5-1 and TRBJ1-5; D perhaps matches TRBD1 (6 bases). This CDR3 is built from 17 residues. Germline CDR1 and CDR2: SGHRS and YFSETQ. The V end was cut by 0 bases, the J end by 4 bases, with 17 bases between. The CDR3 is CASSLGPRGGSNQPQHF. CDR3 nucleotides: TGCGCCAGCAGCTTGGGTCCGAGGGGGGGAAGTAATCAGCCCCAGCATTTT.

This rearrangement joins TRBV28 to TRBJ1-5; D is uncertain. Deletions cut 6 bases from V and 4 bases from J, with 13 bases between. This CDR3 comprises 14 residues. Germline loops: CDR1 MDHEN, CDR2 SYDVKM. For the CDR3, the DNA is TGTGCCAGCAGCAGTTTTCCGGGAAATCAGCCCCAGCATTTT. It yields the protein CASSSFPGNQPQHF.

V is TRBV18 and J is TRBJ2-3; D unresolved. This CDR3 region has 16 residues. Germline CDR1 is KGHSH and CDR2 is LQKENI. The ends were cut back, 2 bases at V and 1 base at J, with 13 bases in the middle. CDR3 protein: CASSPTLRPGTDTQYF. CDR3 nucleotides: TGTGCCAGCTCACCAACCCTCCGACCGGGCACAGATACGCAGTATTTT.

The chain is built from TRBV7-9 and TRBJ2-3, with 7 bases matching TRBD1. This CDR3 region has 15 residues. V shed 3 bases, J shed 1 base, and the junction held 4 bases outside the gene matches. Germline values: CDR1 SEHNR, CDR2 FQNEAQ (reference sequence). This CDR3 is CASSFGTEGTDTQYF. The CDR3 DNA follows: TGTGCCAGCAGCTTCGGGACAGAGGGCACAGATACGCAGTATTTT.

This chain joins TRBV2 and TRBJ2-5; tentatively, D is TRBD1 or TRBD2 (5 bases each). The germline gives CDR1 SNHLY, CDR2 FYNNEI. The CDR3 contains 16 residues. Deletions cut 7 bases from V and 2 bases from J, with 20 bases between. CDR3 residues: CASTKAFEGIQETQYF. DNA of the CDR3: TGTGCCAGCACTAAGGCGTTTGAGGGGATACAAGAGACCCAGTACTTC.

The V call is TRBV2, the J call TRBJ2-5, with 7 bases aligning to TRBD2. The CDR3 has 15 residues. Germline loops: CDR1 SNHLY, CDR2 FYNNEI. V trimming: 4 bases; J trimming: 5 bases; junction bases outside the gene matches: 10. In nucleotides, the CDR3 is TGTGCCAGCAGTGGTTTATCTAGCGGCGGCGAGACCCAGTACTTC. Translation gives CASSGLSSGGETQYF.

The genes are TRBV5-1 and TRBJ2-1; D ambiguous. Germline V gene sequence: CDR1 SGHRS, CDR2 YFSETQ. This CDR3 is 17 amino acids long. Trimming took off 2 bases at V and 5 bases at J, with 20 bases between the two ends. CDR3: CASSFLHGVPTDNEQFF. In DNA, the CDR3 is TGCGCCAGCAGCTTCCTACACGGCGTTCCAACAGACAATGAGCAGTTCTTC.